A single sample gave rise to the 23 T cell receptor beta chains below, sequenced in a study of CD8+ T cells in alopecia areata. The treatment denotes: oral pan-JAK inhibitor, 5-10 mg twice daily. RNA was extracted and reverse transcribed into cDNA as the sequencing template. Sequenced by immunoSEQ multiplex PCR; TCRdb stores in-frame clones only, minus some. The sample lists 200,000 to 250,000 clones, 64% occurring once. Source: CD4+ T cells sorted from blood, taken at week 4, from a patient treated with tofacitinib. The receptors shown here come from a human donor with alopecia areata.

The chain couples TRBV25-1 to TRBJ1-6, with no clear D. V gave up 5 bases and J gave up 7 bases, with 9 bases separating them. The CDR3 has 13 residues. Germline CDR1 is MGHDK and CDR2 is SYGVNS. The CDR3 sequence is CASSSRENSPLHF. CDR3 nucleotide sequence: TGTGCCAGCAGTTCACGGGAGAATTCACCCCTCCACTTT.

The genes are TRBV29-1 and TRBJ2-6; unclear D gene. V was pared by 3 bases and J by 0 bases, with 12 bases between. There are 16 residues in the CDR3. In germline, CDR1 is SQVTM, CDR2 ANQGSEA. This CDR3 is CSVEGGKGSGANVLTF. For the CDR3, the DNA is TGCAGCGTTGAGGGCGGTAAGGGCTCTGGGGCCAACGTCCTGACTTTC.

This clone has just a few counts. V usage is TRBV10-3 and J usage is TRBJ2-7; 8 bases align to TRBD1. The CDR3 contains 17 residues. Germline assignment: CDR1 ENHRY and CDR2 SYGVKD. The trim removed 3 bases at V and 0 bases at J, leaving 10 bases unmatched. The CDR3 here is CAISDSFRDRSSYEQYF. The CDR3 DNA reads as TGTGCCATCAGTGATTCCTTCCGGGACAGGAGCTCCTACGAGCAGTACTTC.

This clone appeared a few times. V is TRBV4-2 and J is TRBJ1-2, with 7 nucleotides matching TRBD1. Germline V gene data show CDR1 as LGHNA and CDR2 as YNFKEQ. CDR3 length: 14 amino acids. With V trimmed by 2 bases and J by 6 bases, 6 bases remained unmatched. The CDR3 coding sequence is TGTGCCAGCAGCCAATCTCTAGGACAGGATGGCTACACCTTC. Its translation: CASSQSLGQDGYTF.

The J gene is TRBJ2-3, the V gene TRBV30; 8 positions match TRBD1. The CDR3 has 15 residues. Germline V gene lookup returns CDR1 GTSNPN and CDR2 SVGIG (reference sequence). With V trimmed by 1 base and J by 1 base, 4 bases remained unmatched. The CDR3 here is CAWSATGGGTDTQYF. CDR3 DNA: TGTGCCTGGAGTGCAACAGGGGGTGGCACAGATACGCAGTATTTT. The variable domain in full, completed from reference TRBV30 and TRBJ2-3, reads SQTIHQWPATLVQPVGSPLSLECTVEGTSNPNLYWYRQAAGRGLQLLFYSVGIGQISSEVPQNLSASRPQDRQFILSSKKLLLSDSGFYLCAWSATGGGTDTQYFGPGTRLTVL.

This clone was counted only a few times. The CDR3 DNA follows: TGTGCCAGCAGCTTGGGACAGCAAGAGACCCAGTACTTC. The encoded protein is CASSLGQQETQYF. V gene TRBV5-4 combines with J gene TRBJ2-5, with a tentative D call TRBD1 (5 bases). CDR1 is SGHNT, CDR2 YYREEE, per germline (reference sequence). Trimming stripped 0 bases from V and 2 bases from J, with 5 bases between. This CDR3 spans 13 amino acids.

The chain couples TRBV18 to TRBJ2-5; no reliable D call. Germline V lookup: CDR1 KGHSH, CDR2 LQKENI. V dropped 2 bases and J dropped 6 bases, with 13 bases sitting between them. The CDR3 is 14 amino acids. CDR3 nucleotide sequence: TGTGCCAGCTCACCAGATACGGTTAGGCAGACCCAGTACTTC. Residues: CASSPDTVRQTQYF.

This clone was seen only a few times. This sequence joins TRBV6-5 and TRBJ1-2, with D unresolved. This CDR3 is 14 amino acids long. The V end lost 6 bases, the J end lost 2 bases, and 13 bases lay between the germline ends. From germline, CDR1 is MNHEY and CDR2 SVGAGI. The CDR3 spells CASSSDVWNYGYTF. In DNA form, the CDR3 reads TGTGCCAGCAGCTCGGATGTCTGGAACTATGGCTACACCTTC.

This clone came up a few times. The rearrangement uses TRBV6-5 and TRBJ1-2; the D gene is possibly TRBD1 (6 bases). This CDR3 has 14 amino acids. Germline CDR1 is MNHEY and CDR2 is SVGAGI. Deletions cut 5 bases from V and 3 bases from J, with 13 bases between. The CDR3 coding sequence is TGTGCCAGCAGTCTACAGGGATTGGACTATGGCTACACCTTC. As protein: CASSLQGLDYGYTF.

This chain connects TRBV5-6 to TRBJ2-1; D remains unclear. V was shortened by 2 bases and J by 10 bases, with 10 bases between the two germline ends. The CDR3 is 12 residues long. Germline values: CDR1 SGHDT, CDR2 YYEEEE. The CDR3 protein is CASSFQANEQFF. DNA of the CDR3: TGTGCCAGCAGCTTTCAAGCAAACGAGCAGTTCTTC.

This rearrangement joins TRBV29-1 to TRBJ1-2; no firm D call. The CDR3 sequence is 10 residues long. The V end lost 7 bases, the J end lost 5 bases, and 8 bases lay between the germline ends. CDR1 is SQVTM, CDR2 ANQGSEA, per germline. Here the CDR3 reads CSAGEYGYTF. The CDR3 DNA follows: TGCAGCGCTGGGGAGTATGGCTACACCTTC.

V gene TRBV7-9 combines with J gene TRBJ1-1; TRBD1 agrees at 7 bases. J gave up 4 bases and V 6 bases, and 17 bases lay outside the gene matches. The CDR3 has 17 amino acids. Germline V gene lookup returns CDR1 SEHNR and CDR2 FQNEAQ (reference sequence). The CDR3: CASRPTGIGPAGTEAFF. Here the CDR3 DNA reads TGTGCCAGCAGACCGACAGGGATTGGCCCTGCGGGCACTGAAGCTTTCTTT.

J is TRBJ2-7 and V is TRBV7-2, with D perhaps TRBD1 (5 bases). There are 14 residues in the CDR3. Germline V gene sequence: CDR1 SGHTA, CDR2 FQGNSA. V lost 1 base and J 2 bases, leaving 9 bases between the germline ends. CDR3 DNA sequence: TGTGCCAGCAGCTTAGAGACAGCTACCTACGAGCAGTACTTC. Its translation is CASSLETATYEQYF.

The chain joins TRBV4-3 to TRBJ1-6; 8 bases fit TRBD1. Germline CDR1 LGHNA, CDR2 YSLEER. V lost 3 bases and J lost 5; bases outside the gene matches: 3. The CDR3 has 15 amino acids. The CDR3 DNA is TGCGCCAGCAGCCAGACACAGGGGGATAATTCACCCCTCCACTTT. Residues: CASSQTQGDNSPLHF.

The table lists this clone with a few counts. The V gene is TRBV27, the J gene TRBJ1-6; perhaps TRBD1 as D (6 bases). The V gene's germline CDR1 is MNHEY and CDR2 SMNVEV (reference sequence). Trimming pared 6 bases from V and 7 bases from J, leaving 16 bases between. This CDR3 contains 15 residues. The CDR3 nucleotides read TGTGCCAGCAGAATGGTGGGGGGCGGCAATTCACCCCTCCACTTT. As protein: CASRMVGGGNSPLHF.

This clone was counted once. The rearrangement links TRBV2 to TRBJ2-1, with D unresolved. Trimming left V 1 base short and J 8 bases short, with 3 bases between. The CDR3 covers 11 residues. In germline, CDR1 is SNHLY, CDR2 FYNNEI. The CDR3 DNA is TGTGCCAGCAGTGAAGGTTATGAGCAGTTCTTC. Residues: CASSEGYEQFF.

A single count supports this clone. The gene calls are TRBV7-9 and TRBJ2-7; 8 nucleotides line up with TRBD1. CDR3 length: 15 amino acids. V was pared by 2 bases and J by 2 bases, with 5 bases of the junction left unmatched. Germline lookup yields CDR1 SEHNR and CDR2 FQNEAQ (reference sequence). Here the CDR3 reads CASSLTGTGPYEQYF. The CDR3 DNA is TGTGCCAGCAGCTTAACCGGGACAGGCCCCTACGAGCAGTACTTC.

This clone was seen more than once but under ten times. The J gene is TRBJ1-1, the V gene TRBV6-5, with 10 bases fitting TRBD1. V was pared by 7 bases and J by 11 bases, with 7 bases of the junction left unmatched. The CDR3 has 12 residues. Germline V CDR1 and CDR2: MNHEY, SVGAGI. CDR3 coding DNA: TGTGCCAGCATAGACAGGGGGCGAAGGGCTTTCTTT. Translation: CASIDRGRRAFF.

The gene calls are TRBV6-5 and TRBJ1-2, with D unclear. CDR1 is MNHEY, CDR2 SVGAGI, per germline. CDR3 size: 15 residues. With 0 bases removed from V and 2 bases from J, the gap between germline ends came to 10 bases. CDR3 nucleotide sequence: TGTGCCAGCAGTTACTCGATAGGAGGGAACTATGGCTACACCTTC. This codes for CASSYSIGGNYGYTF.

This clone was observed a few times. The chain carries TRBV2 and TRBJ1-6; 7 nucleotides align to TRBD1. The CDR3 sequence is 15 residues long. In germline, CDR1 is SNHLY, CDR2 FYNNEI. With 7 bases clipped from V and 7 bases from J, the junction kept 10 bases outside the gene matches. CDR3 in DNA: TGTGCCAGCATCACAGGGGAGGGAGGAAATTCACCCCTCCACTTT. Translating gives CASITGEGGNSPLHF.

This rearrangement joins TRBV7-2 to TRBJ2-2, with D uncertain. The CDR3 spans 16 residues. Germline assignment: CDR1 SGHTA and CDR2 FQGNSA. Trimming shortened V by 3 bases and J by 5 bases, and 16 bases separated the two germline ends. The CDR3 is CASSLGRRSSTGELFF. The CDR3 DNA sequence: TGTGCCAGCAGCTTGGGCAGAAGAAGCAGTACCGGGGAGCTGTTTTTT.

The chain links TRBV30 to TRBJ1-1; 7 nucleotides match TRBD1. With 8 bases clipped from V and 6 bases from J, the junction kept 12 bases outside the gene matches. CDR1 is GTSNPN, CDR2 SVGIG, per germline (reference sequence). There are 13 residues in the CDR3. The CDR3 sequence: CAVQDPGTAEAFF. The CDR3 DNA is TGTGCCGTTCAGGACCCCGGGACAGCTGAAGCTTTCTTT.

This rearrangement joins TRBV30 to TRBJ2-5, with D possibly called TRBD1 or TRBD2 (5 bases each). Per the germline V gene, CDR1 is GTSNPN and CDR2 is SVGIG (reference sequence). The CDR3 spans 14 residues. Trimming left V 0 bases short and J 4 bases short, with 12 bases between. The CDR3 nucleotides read TGTGCCTGGAGTGTAGGGACGGGCCCAGAGACCCAGTACTTC. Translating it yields CAWSVGTGPETQYF.